This T cell receptor beta chain was found in a study of cytotoxic CD8 clonotypes in ibrutinib-treated CLL. Study information: Patients attained about 25 partial and 2 complete responses; at median around 68 months, around 15 remained remitted while around twelve progressed. A median 12 months of treatment, range 6 to 36, preceded the collection of response samples.

CDR1 is SNHLY, CDR2 FYNNEI, per germline. Trimming removed 7 bases from V and 2 bases from J, with 6 bases in between. This CDR3 contains 12 residues. Only in-frame clones appear in the TCRdb table, and some are missing; sequencing was by immunoSEQ multiplex PCR. The table lists some 350,000 clones, over 60% of them singletons, with roughly 6.7% in the top ten. The sequenced sample was PBMCs, obtained after 36 months of ibrutinib treatment. The clonotype comes from a human donor with chronic lymphocytic leukemia. The gene calls are TRBV2 and TRBJ2-1; D ambiguous. In nucleotides, the CDR3 is TGTGCCAGCATCGGACCCTACAATGAGCAGTTCTTC. It is translated as CASIGPYNEQFF.